This is a list of T cell receptor beta chains from one sample in a study of blood T cell repertoires in COVID-19. Libraries were prepared by immunoSEQ multiplex PCR; TCRdb keeps only in-frame clonotypes and omits some of them. The sample yields around 250,000 clones, approximately 83% seen once. The sequenced sample was PBMCs or T cells enriched from blood (not recorded which). These receptors all come from a woman aged 45 to 65 who had recovered from COVID-19. Each CDR3 is given with its conserved first and last residue. The D gene is left open where the match is weak. The size field is filled for only some rows; it gives once, few, many or a size class.

size	V	D	J	DNA	CDR3
few	TRBV28	TRBD1	TRBJ2-1	TGTGCCAGCAGTCTGACAGGGTACGGCAATGAGCAGTTCTTC	CASSLTGYGNEQFF
NA	TRBV4-1	TRBD2	TRBJ2-3	TGCGCCAGCAGCCAAGGACTAGCGGGAGGAGATACGCAGTATTTT	CASSQGLAGGDTQYF
NA	TRBV12-3/TRBV12-4	NA	TRBJ2-3	TGTGCCAGCAGTGCACTAAGGGATACGCAGTATTTT	CASSALRDTQYF
NA	TRBV11-2	TRBD1	TRBJ1-6	TGTGCCAGCAGCCCGACAGGGTATCCACCCCTCCACTTT	CASSPTGYPPLHF
NA	TRBV27	NA	TRBJ2-1	TGTGCCAGCATAGCGCGGACAGCGAAAAATGAGCAGTTCTTC	CASIARTAKNEQFF
NA	TRBV6-4	NA	TRBJ2-1	TGTGCCAGCAGCTACAGGGAGAGCTCCTACAATGAGCAGTTCTTC	CASSYRESSYNEQFF
NA	TRBV29-1	TRBD2	TRBJ2-3	TGCAGCGTTGAGGGCGGGAGAGGGGTAGATACGCAGTATTTT	CSVEGGRGVDTQYF
NA	TRBV6-5	NA	TRBJ2-7	TGTGCCAGCACCCAGGGGGGTTCCTACGAGCAGTACTTC	CASTQGGSYEQYF
NA	TRBV3-1/TRBV3-2	NA	TRBJ2-7	TGTGCCAGCAGCCTAAACAAAGTCCCGGGGGAGCAGTACTTC	CASSLNKVPGEQYF
NA	TRBV6-1	NA	TRBJ1-5	TGTGCCAGCAGTGAAAAGTCCAGGGGAAGATATCAGCCCCAGCATTTT	CASSEKSRGRYQPQHF
NA	TRBV2	NA	TRBJ2-5	TGTGCCAGCAGGCGGACAGAATCGCAAGAGACCCAGTACTTC	CASRRTESQETQYF
NA	TRBV12-3/TRBV12-4	NA	TRBJ2-5	TGTGCCAGCAGTTTCAGTCGGGGGGAGACCCAGTACTTC	CASSFSRGETQYF
once	TRBV6-1	NA	TRBJ2-3	TGTGCCAGCAGTGAATTAGAGTCAGATACGCAGTATTTT	CASSELESDTQYF